This T cell receptor beta chain came from a study of memory CD4+ T cells and cytomegalovirus serostatus. At the level of the study: Healthy Belgian adult donors included roughly ten CMV-positive and 24 CMV-negative people. Overall study results and limits: The CMV-associated TCR signature appears largely within the CD4+ memory repertoire. Median bootstrapped AUC for CMV status was just over 0.94 originally, approximately 0.91 US-trained.

On this clone: Its antigen is still unknown.

From germline, CDR1 is LGHNA and CDR2 YNFKEQ. The CDR3 is made up of 16 amino acids. Between the trimmed V and J ends, which lost 6 bases and 5 bases, there was a span of 17 bases. In the original workflow: After removing out-of-frame reads, 2 million to 2.5 million distinct TCRbeta sequences remained. The assay was immunoSEQ multiplex PCR, and TCRdb's table has in-frame clones only and misses some. V and J calls and clone size are those listed in that table; D and trimming were worked out from the DNA. The sample contains tens of thousands of clones, approximately 86% of which appear only once. The sort gate was single viable CD3+CD4+CD8-CD45RO+ cells for memory CD4+ T cells.

This chain links TRBV4-2 with TRBJ1-6, with D hard to call. Sequenced input: memory CD4+ T cells from blood. This clonotype originated in an adult in good health and CMV-seronegative. Some clones in this sample may be carry-over from other donors' samples. The CDR3 nucleotides are TGTGCCAGCAGAGGGAGGTCAGGACTGGATAATTCACCCCTCCACTTT. It encodes CASRGRSGLDNSPLHF.